The T cell receptor (beta chain) described here comes from a study of T cell repertoires in cytomegalovirus infection (dated by TCRdb to about 2019). For the wider study: Donor HLA type was relevant to the analysis, as public TCR beta signatures indicated carriage of CMV infection together with the matching HLA type.

The investigation overall reported the following: The ex vivo response was dominated by HLA-C-restricted CMV-specific TCR beta clonotypes, and the single most frequent clonotype in two of eight donors was supplied by these HLA-C-restricted clonotypes. Carriers of CMV infection plus the relevant HLA type were discriminated by the cumulative frequency of public TCR beta family members in the study cohort and in an independent 352-donor cohort.

There are 13 amino acids in the CDR3, from cysteine to phenylalanine inclusive. Only the CDR3 DNA is retained, 39 bases long and in frame from the first base. V is reduced by 4 bases and J by 1 base, leaving a spacing of 4 bases between them. As encoded in the germline V gene, CDR1 is SGHTA while CDR2 is FQGTGA. This clonotype showed up many times. No antigen is known for it. No base quality information exists; no much larger clone differs at one position. The listed sequencing device is Illumina HiSeq 1500. The public reads were quality trimmed at Q25 with fastp and then assembled into clones with MiXCR by TCRdb, keeping productive beta chains. Under each unique CDR3 protein, matching rows form one entry showing the most common genes and DNA. In all, the sample holds fewer than 200,000 distinct CDR3 sequences, and approximately 14% of those were seen once. In total, the top ten clones hold 27% of the sample.

Sequenced sample: PBMCs. The rearranged segments are TRBV7-3 and TRBJ2-2; there is no confident call for the D gene. The TCR was taken from a human donor in good health (CMV status not recorded). Some clones in this sample may be carry-over from other donors' samples. The nucleotides read TGTGCCAGCAGCTACAAGAACACCGGGGAGCTGTTTTTT. It translates to CASSYKNTGELFF.